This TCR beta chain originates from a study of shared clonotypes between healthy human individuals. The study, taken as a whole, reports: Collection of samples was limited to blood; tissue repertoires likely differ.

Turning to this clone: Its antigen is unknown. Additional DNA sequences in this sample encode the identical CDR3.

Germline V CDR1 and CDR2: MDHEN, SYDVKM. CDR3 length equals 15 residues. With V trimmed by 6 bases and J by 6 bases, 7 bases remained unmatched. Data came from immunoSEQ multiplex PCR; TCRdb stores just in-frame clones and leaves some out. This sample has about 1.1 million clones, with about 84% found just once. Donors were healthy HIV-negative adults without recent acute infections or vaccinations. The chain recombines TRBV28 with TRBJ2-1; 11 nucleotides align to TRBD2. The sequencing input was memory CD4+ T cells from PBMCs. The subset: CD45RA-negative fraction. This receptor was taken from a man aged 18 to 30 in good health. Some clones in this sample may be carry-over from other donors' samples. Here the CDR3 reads CASSPGLAGGNEQFF. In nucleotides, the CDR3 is TGTGCCAGCAGCCCCGGCCTAGCGGGGGGCAATGAGCAGTTCTTC.